The rows below give T cell receptor beta chains drawn from one sample of a study of post-analysis software for immune sequencing data. A single record per CDR3 protein comes from TCRdb applying MiXCR to the PCR reads. The sample holds about 540,000 distinct CDR3 sequences, less than 40% seen once. Material for sequencing was blood. The receptors come from a girl under 18 with multiple sclerosis. Both conserved end residues are part of each CDR3. A D gene is named only where the DNA matches it firmly. Clone size is stated in some rows and not others, as once, few, many or a class when expanded.

d_gene: .; j_gene: TRBJ2-3; abundance: once; v_gene: TRBV12-3/TRBV12-4; CDR3nt: TGTGCCAGCCTGAGACCAGATACGCAGTATTTT; CDR3aa: CASLRPDTQYF
d_gene: .; j_gene: TRBJ1-4; abundance: once; v_gene: TRBV7-9; CDR3nt: TGTGCCAGCAGCTTAGGGTCAGCCCAGAGGGAAAAACTGTTTTTT; CDR3aa: CASSLGSAQREKLFF
d_gene: TRBD1; j_gene: TRBJ1-6; abundance: few; v_gene: TRBV20-1; CDR3nt: TGCAGTGCTAAACCCGACCCGCAGGGGGCGCGCAATTCACCCCTCCACTTT; CDR3aa: CSAKPDPQGARNSPLHF
d_gene: .; j_gene: TRBJ2-1; abundance: few; v_gene: TRBV20-1; CDR3nt: TGCAGTGCCCCTCGGACAGAGGATGAGCAGTTCTTC; CDR3aa: CSAPRTEDEQFF
d_gene: .; j_gene: TRBJ1-2; abundance: many; v_gene: TRBV29-1; CDR3nt: TGCAGCGTGGGGGGAGGCAACTATGGCTACACCTTC; CDR3aa: CSVGGGNYGYTF
d_gene: .; j_gene: TRBJ2-3; abundance: many; v_gene: TRBV29-1; CDR3nt: TGCAGCGGGCCCTTAAGGACAGATACGCAGTATTTT; CDR3aa: CSGPLRTDTQYF
d_gene: TRBD1; j_gene: TRBJ2-2; abundance: .; v_gene: TRBV15; CDR3nt: TGTGCCACCAGCAGACCCGGGACAGGGATGTTCTATACCGGGGAGCTGTTTTTT; CDR3aa: CATSRPGTGMFYTGELFF
d_gene: .; j_gene: TRBJ1-4; abundance: .; v_gene: TRBV20-1; CDR3nt: TGCAGTGCTAGAGGGGCAGGGGATAATGAAAAACTGTTTTTT; CDR3aa: CSARGAGDNEKLFF
d_gene: .; j_gene: TRBJ2-5; abundance: .; v_gene: TRBV5-1; CDR3nt: TGCGCCAGCAGCTTCACAGGGAGTGAGACCCAGTACTTC; CDR3aa: CASSFTGSETQYF
d_gene: .; j_gene: TRBJ1-4; abundance: .; v_gene: TRBV27; CDR3nt: TGTGCCAGCAGTTTAAGACTGGGGTTTATTGAAAAACTGTTTTTT; CDR3aa: CASSLRLGFIEKLFF
d_gene: TRBD1; j_gene: TRBJ1-2; abundance: many; v_gene: TRBV5-1; CDR3nt: TGCGCCAGCAGCTTGGACGGACAGGGCTATGGCTACACCTTC; CDR3aa: CASSLDGQGYGYTF
d_gene: .; j_gene: TRBJ1-1; abundance: .; v_gene: TRBV7-9; CDR3nt: TGTGCCGGCTCCGACACACAGGGCGGCGTAACGGCCCCTGAAGCTTTCTTT; CDR3aa: CAGSDTQGGVTAPEAFF
d_gene: .; j_gene: TRBJ1-5; abundance: .; v_gene: TRBV7-9; CDR3nt: TGTGCCAGCAGCTTAGGGACGGGGGACCTCAATCAGCCCCAGCATTTT; CDR3aa: CASSLGTGDLNQPQHF
d_gene: .; j_gene: TRBJ2-5; abundance: many; v_gene: TRBV7-9; CDR3nt: TGTGCCAGCAGCTTTAGCGGAGTACAAGAGACCCAGTACTTC; CDR3aa: CASSFSGVQETQYF
d_gene: .; j_gene: TRBJ1-1; abundance: .; v_gene: TRBV6-5; CDR3nt: TGTGCCAGCAGTTACTCAAGGACCGGAGACCCCGGACCCTGGAGTCCTGAAGCTTTCTTT; CDR3aa: CASSYSRTGDPGPWSPEAFF
d_gene: .; j_gene: TRBJ2-7; abundance: many; v_gene: TRBV5-1; CDR3nt: TGCGCCAGCAGCCCCATCGGGGGTCAAGAGACCGAGCAGTACTTC; CDR3aa: CASSPIGGQETEQYF
d_gene: .; j_gene: TRBJ2-5; abundance: .; v_gene: TRBV5-1; CDR3nt: TGCGCCAGCAGCTTTACCTGGCAGGGAGAGACCCAGTACTTC; CDR3aa: CASSFTWQGETQYF
d_gene: .; j_gene: TRBJ1-5; abundance: few; v_gene: TRBV18; CDR3nt: TGTGCCAGCTCACCTTTCTCAGGCAATCAGCCCCAGCATTTT; CDR3aa: CASSPFSGNQPQHF